The TCR beta chain described here comes from a study of cytomegalovirus exposure and HLA in healthy donors. The repertoire was sequenced with immunoSEQ multiplex PCR; TCRdb's copy has only in-frame clones and lacks some. The table lists 150,000 to 200,000 clones, roughly 83% of them singletons. About this clone: Its target is not known.

CDR3 length: 13 amino acids. Germline loops: CDR1 MNHEY, CDR2 SMNVEV (reference sequence). The ends were cut back, 5 bases at V and 0 bases at J, with 7 bases in the middle. Overall study findings and caveats: Listed as cytomegalovirus-associated were 150 to 200 TCR beta chains.

This TCR was sampled from a man in his thirties or forties in good health and CMV-seropositive. Sequencing input: PBMCs. The gene calls are TRBV27 and TRBJ2-5, with D perhaps matching TRBD1 (6 bases). The CDR3, as DNA: TGTGCCAGCAGTAGGGGGTACCAAGAGACCCAGTACTTC. This sequence encodes CASSRGYQETQYF.